The source of this T cell receptor beta chain is a study of vaccination and CD4 T cells after COVID-19. Documented treatment: approximately 9-day PBMC culture with coronavirus spike peptide pools or control peptides (ViraFEST assay). In the ViraFEST assay, peptide-pool expansion preceded TCR sequencing of expanded clonotypes. Germline trimming cut 5 bases from V and 5 bases from J; bases unmatched to any gene: 11. Germline CDR1 reads KGHSH; CDR2 reads LQKENI. The CDR3 has 15 amino acids. This clonotype was counted between two and nine times. Its antigen is as yet unknown. Oncomine TCR Beta short-read sequencing was applied to DNA from cultured CD4+ T cells. Each CDR3 protein is one row after TCRdb ran MiXCR on the PCR reads. The data hold roughly 15,000 distinct CDR3 sequences, with 52% observed a single time.

The chain employs TRBV18 and TRBJ2-5; 7 nucleotides agree with TRBD2. This clonotype was obtained from a human donor who had recovered from COVID-19. The sample taken for sequencing was CD4+ T cells from blood, cultured in vitro. The CDR3 DNA sequence: TGTGCCAGCTCAACCGGGGAGGGATCGTCCGAGACCCAGTACTTC. It codes for CASSTGEGSSETQYF. Together with reference TRBV18 and TRBJ2-5, the CDR3 gives the full variable domain: NAGVMQNPRHLVRRRGQEARLRCSPMKGHSHVYWYRQLPEEGLKFMVYLQKENIIDESGMPKERFSAEFPKEGPSILRIQQVVRGDSAAYFCASSTGEGSSETQYFGPGTRLLVL.